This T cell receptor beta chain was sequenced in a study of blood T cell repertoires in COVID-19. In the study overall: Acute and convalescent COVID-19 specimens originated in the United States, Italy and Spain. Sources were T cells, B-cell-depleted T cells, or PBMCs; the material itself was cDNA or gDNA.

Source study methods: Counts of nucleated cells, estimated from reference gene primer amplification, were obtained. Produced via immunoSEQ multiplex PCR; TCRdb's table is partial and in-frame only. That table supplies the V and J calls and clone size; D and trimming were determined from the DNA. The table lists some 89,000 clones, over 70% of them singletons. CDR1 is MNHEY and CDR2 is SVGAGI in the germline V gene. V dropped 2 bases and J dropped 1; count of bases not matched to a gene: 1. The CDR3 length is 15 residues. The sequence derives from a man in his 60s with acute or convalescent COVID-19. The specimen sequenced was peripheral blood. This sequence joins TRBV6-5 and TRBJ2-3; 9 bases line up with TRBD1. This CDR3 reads CASSYRDRGTDTQYF. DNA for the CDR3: TGTGCCAGCAGTTACCGGGACAGGGGCACAGATACGCAGTATTTT.